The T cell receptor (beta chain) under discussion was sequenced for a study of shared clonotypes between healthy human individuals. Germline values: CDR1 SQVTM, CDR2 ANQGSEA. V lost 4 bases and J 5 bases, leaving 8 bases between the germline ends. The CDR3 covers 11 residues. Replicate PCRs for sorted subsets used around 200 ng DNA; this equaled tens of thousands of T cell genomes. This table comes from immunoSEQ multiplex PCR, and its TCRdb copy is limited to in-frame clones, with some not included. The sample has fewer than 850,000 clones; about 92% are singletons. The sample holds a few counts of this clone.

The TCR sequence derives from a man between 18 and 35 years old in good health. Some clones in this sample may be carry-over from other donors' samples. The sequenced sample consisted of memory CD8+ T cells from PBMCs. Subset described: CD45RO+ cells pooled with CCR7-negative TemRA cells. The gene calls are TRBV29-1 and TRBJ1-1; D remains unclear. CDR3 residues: CSVVKGTEAFF. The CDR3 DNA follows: TGCAGCGTTGTAAAGGGAACTGAAGCTTTCTTT.